The 15 T cell receptor beta chains below were found in one sample sequenced in a study of blood T cell repertoires in COVID-19. Libraries were prepared by immunoSEQ multiplex PCR; TCRdb keeps only in-frame clonotypes and omits some of them. Seen here are roughly 400,000 clones, roughly 86% observed once, and the top ten hold about 2.1%. Sequencing used peripheral blood. Source of these receptors: an older woman with COVID-19, enrolled during active disease.

V gene TRBV10-3 combines with J gene TRBJ1-2, with D possibly being TRBD1 (5 bases). V lost 0 bases, J lost 5 bases, and 10 bases lay in between. Germline V CDR1 and CDR2: ENHRY, SYGVKD. CDR3 length equals 14 residues. CDR3 bases: TGTGCCATCAGTGAGTCCGGGGGTGAATATGGCTACACCTTC. Its translation: CAISESGGEYGYTF.

The chain couples TRBV30 to TRBJ1-3; 10 nucleotides align to TRBD1. V trimming: 1 base; J trimming: 0 bases; junction bases outside the gene matches: 3. Germline assignment: CDR1 GTSNPN and CDR2 SVGIG (reference sequence). This CDR3 is 16 amino acids long. Written as DNA, the CDR3 is TGTGCCTGGAGTGGGGACAGGGGACTCTCTGGAAACACCATATATTTT. Protein: CAWSGDRGLSGNTIYF.

The gene calls are TRBV5-1 and TRBJ1-6; D gene uncertain. The V gene lost 6 bases and the J gene lost 5 bases, with 9 bases spanning the gap. This CDR3 has 13 amino acids. The germline CDR1 and CDR2 sequences are SGHRS and YFSETQ. CDR3 amino acids: CASTWGDNSPLHF. CDR3 in DNA: TGCGCCAGCACTTGGGGAGATAATTCACCCCTCCACTTT.

V is TRBV10-1 and J is TRBJ1-1, with 7 nucleotides matching TRBD1. V was pared by 6 bases and J by 0 bases, with 4 bases of the junction left unmatched. This CDR3 spans 14 amino acids. From germline, CDR1 is WNHNN and CDR2 SYGVQD (reference sequence). CDR3 loop: CASSGDSMNTEAFF. As DNA, the CDR3 is TGCGCCAGCAGCGGGGACAGCATGAACACTGAAGCTTTCTTT.

This clone was seen only once. The rearrangement uses TRBV2 and TRBJ1-1; a weak D match, TRBD1 (6 bases). The V end was cut by 6 bases, the J end by 5 bases, with 16 bases between. This CDR3 is built from 14 residues. Per germline, CDR1 SNHLY and CDR2 FYNNEI. CDR3 sequence: CASRLQGSRTEAFF. DNA for the CDR3: TGTGCCAGCAGGTTACAGGGTTCACGGACTGAAGCTTTCTTT.

In DNA form, the CDR3 reads TGTGCCAGCAGTCGTTCCGGGACAACCTACAATGAGCAGTTCTTC. Translating it yields CASSRSGTTYNEQFF. The rearrangement links TRBV11-2 to TRBJ2-1, with D tentatively TRBD1 (6 bases). In germline, CDR1 is SGHAT, CDR2 FQNNGV. Trimming pared 6 bases from V and 2 bases from J, leaving 14 bases between. This CDR3 is 15 amino acids long.

The chain joins TRBV19 to TRBJ2-7; TRBD2 agrees at 9 bases. The CDR3 is 19 residues long. Germline V gives CDR1 LNHDA, CDR2 SQIVND (reference sequence). Trimming cost V 3 bases and J 4 bases; bases outside gene matches: 19. The CDR3 here is CASSILRSERGVPRYEQYF. The CDR3 nucleotides are TGTGCCAGTAGTATCCTCCGCAGCGAGCGGGGGGTTCCCAGGTACGAGCAGTACTTC.

This sequence joins TRBV23-1 and TRBJ1-1; D gene ambiguous. TRBV23-1 has ORF status, its function being uncertain. The CDR3 is 10 amino acids. The V and J ends lost 7 bases and 3 bases respectively, with 3 bases between them. The DNA of the CDR3 is TGCGCCAGCACGGACACTGAAGCTTTCTTT. As protein: CASTDTEAFF.

The chain recombines TRBV5-4 with TRBJ2-2, with a weak D call TRBD1 (6 bases). Germline lookup yields CDR1 SGHNT and CDR2 YYREEE (reference sequence). Trimming took 0 bases from V and 4 from J, leaving 10 bases between them. The CDR3 spans 15 residues. The CDR3 nucleotides read TGTGCCAGCAGCTTGGGACAGGAACCCACCGGGGAGCTGTTTTTT. Protein product: CASSLGQEPTGELFF.

In its sample, this clone was seen a few times. Additional DNA sequences in this sample encode the identical CDR3. This chain connects TRBV18 to TRBJ1-1; a weak D match, TRBD1 (5 bases). The V gene's germline CDR1 is KGHSH and CDR2 LQKENI. The CDR3 consists of 13 residues. V dropped 0 bases and J dropped 5 bases, with 7 bases sitting between them. The CDR3 reads CASSPPGGTEAFF. The CDR3, as DNA: TGTGCCAGCTCACCACCGGGGGGTACTGAAGCTTTCTTT.

The chain recombines TRBV27 with TRBJ2-7; possible D gene TRBD1, 5 bases. Between the trimmed V and J ends, which lost 5 bases and 1 base, there was a span of 15 bases. CDR1 and CDR2 from the germline V gene are MNHEY and SMNVEV (reference sequence). The CDR3 has 15 amino acids. DNA for the CDR3: TGTGCCAGCAGTGTCAGGGTCCTCGGGTCCTACGAGCAGTACTTC. Amino acid sequence: CASSVRVLGSYEQYF.

V usage is TRBV5-1 and J usage is TRBJ2-5; D remains ambiguous. V shed 4 bases and J shed 5 bases, with 12 bases lying between them. This CDR3 spans 13 amino acids. Germline V gene lookup returns CDR1 SGHRS and CDR2 YFSETQ. The chain's CDR3 is CASSPGIAETQYF. The CDR3 coding sequence is TGCGCCAGCAGCCCGGGTATCGCGGAGACCCAGTACTTC. Looking up the rest from reference TRBV5-1 and TRBJ2-5 gives the full variable domain: KAGVTQTPRYLIKTRGQQVTLSCSPISGHRSVSWYQQTPGQGLQFLFEYFSETQRNKGNFPGRFSGRQFSNSRSEMNVSTLELGDSALYLCASSPGIAETQYFGPGTRLLVL.

The chain couples TRBV9 to TRBJ2-1, with D possibly matching TRBD2 (6 bases). The germline V gene has CDR1 SGDLS and CDR2 YYNGEE. V shed 3 bases and J shed 5 bases, with 9 bases lying between them. The CDR3 has 13 amino acids. CDR3 coding DNA: TGTGCCAGCAGCGCGGGGGTTCACAATGAGCAGTTCTTC. Translated: CASSAGVHNEQFF.

The rearrangement joins TRBV24-1 to TRBJ2-3; 9 nucleotides line up with TRBD1. Trimming cost V 3 bases and J 3 bases; bases outside gene matches: 9. The CDR3 runs to 17 residues. Germline-derived CDR1 and CDR2 are KGHDR and SFDVKD. The CDR3 loop is CATSDVRDRVSTDTQYF. CDR3 nucleotide sequence: TGTGCCACCAGTGATGTTAGGGACAGGGTAAGTACAGATACGCAGTATTTT.

This clone has only a few counts. V is TRBV9 and J is TRBJ1-5; no definite D call. The length of the CDR3 is 16 residues. Per germline, CDR1 SGDLS and CDR2 YYNGEE. V lost 0 bases and J 4 bases, leaving 14 bases between the germline ends. CDR3: CASSVGEGGLNQPQHF. Written as DNA, the CDR3 is TGTGCCAGCAGCGTAGGGGAGGGCGGGTTGAATCAGCCCCAGCATTTT.